These 24 T cell receptor beta chains came from one sample sequenced in a study of blood T cell repertoires in COVID-19. The assay was immunoSEQ multiplex PCR, and TCRdb's table has in-frame clones only and misses some. The table has about 310,000 clones, 80% to 90% seen once; the top ten hold around 2.1%. The material sequenced was PBMCs or T cells enriched from blood (not recorded which). These receptors were obtained from a man aged 25-45 years who had recovered from COVID-19.

This clone was observed a single time. The rearrangement uses TRBV18 and TRBJ1-2; no firm D call. V lost 6 bases and J 3 bases, leaving 14 bases between the germline ends. Germline CDR1 and CDR2: KGHSH and LQKENI. The CDR3 has 14 residues. The DNA for the CDR3 is TGTGCCAGCTCGCCGGGAGTCCTATACTATGGCTACACCTTC. Translated: CASSPGVLYYGYTF. Complete variable domain (other parts from reference TRBV18 and TRBJ1-2): NAGVMQNPRHLVRRRGQEARLRCSPMKGHSHVYWYRQLPEEGLKFMVYLQKENIIDESGMPKERFSAEFPKEGPSILRIQQVVRGDSAAYFCASSPGVLYYGYTFGSGTRLTVV.

This clone showed up just once. V gene TRBV18 combines with J gene TRBJ2-3; no reliable D call. This CDR3 region has 16 residues. The germline V and J ends were trimmed by 3 bases and 1 base, with 14 bases remaining between them. Germline V lookup: CDR1 KGHSH, CDR2 LQKENI. CDR3 sequence reads: CASSPIPPRGTDTQYF. CDR3 bases: TGTGCCAGCTCACCTATTCCCCCACGGGGCACAGATACGCAGTATTTT.

The chain is built from TRBV7-9 and TRBJ1-1; a possible D gene is TRBD1 (6 bases). The CDR3 spans 14 residues. Per the germline V gene, CDR1 is SEHNR and CDR2 is FQNEAQ (reference sequence). With 4 bases removed from V and 1 base from J, the gap between germline ends came to 10 bases. The DNA of the CDR3 is TGTGCCAGCAGCTCCGGGACAAAGAACACTGAAGCTTTCTTT. This codes for CASSSGTKNTEAFF.

This chain joins TRBV6-4 and TRBJ1-1; TRBD1 matches at 9 bases. This CDR3 spans 15 amino acids. Germline V gene lookup returns CDR1 MRHNA and CDR2 SNTAGT. The V gene end was trimmed by 5 bases and the J gene end by 4 bases; junction bases not matched to a gene: 8. CDR3: CASSSTGGWGTEAFF. The CDR3 DNA sequence: TGTGCCAGCAGTTCGACAGGGGGTTGGGGCACTGAAGCTTTCTTT.

CDR3 coding DNA: TGCGCCAGCAGCTGGGGGTCGGGGGGCCAAGAGACCCAGTACTTC. Its translation: CASSWGSGGQETQYF. The rearrangement joins TRBV5-1 to TRBJ2-5; 7 bases match TRBD2. The CDR3 contains 15 residues. Germline CDR1 and CDR2: SGHRS and YFSETQ. V gave up 3 bases and J gave up 1 base; unmatched junction bases: 6.

This chain joins TRBV30 and TRBJ1-5; 11 bases line up with TRBD1. The V gene end was trimmed by 5 bases and the J gene end by 7 bases; junction bases not matched to a gene: 7. The CDR3 has 14 amino acids. Germline values: CDR1 GTSNPN, CDR2 SVGIG (reference sequence). The DNA of the CDR3 is TGTGCCTGGCAAGGACAGGGGGCAGGACAGCCCCAGCATTTT. Translated, it gives CAWQGQGAGQPQHF.

The chain carries TRBV20-1 and TRBJ1-1, with a possible D match to TRBD1 (5 bases). This CDR3 spans 11 amino acids. With 4 bases removed from V and 12 bases from J, the gap between germline ends came to 15 bases. CDR1 DFQATT and CDR2 SNEGSKA come from the germline V gene (reference sequence). The CDR3 spells CSANYQGTTFF. The CDR3 coding sequence is TGCAGTGCTAATTACCAGGGTACAACTTTCTTT.

This chain joins TRBV7-2 and TRBJ1-2; 7 bases match TRBD1. Trimming at V came to 5 bases and at J to 8 bases, leaving 20 bases not matched to a gene. From germline, CDR1 is SGHTA and CDR2 FQGNSA. CDR3 size: 17 residues. CDR3 sequence (DNA): TGTGCCAGCAGCCACCCGAGAGAGGGGGCACCGCCGTGGGGCTACACCTTC. Translating gives CASSHPREGAPPWGYTF.

The CDR3: CASSEGATGAYGYTF. CDR3 in DNA: TGTGCCAGCAGTGAAGGGGCTACAGGGGCATATGGCTACACCTTC. The J gene is TRBJ1-2, the V gene TRBV25-1; 7 bases fit TRBD1. CDR1 MGHDK and CDR2 SYGVNS come from the germline V gene. With 2 bases clipped from V and 5 bases from J, the junction kept 8 bases outside the gene matches. This CDR3 contains 15 residues.

V gene TRBV19 combines with J gene TRBJ2-4; D remains unclear. CDR3 length equals 12 residues. V shed 3 bases and J shed 13 bases, with 13 bases lying between them. The germline V gene encodes CDR1 LNHDA and CDR2 SQIVND (reference sequence). CDR3 sequence: CASSIPRAVQYF. CDR3 nucleotides: TGTGCCAGTAGTATCCCTCGAGCCGTCCAGTACTTC.

With regard to this clone: Different DNA sequences within this sample yield the same CDR3. The rearrangement joins TRBV7-2 to TRBJ1-5; D unclear. This CDR3 comprises 13 residues. The V end lost 5 bases, the J end lost 5 bases, and 10 bases lay between the germline ends. CDR1 is SGHTA, CDR2 FQGNSA, per germline. CDR3 DNA: TGTGCCAGCAGCATCCGAGGAGATCAGCCCCAGCATTTT. Translation: CASSIRGDQPQHF.

This chain links TRBV19 with TRBJ1-1, with 7 nucleotides matching TRBD1. Trimming at V came to 3 bases and at J to 2 bases, leaving 3 bases not matched to a gene. CDR1 is LNHDA, CDR2 SQIVND, per germline (reference sequence). This CDR3 is 14 amino acids long. In DNA form, the CDR3 reads TGTGCCAGTAGTATCGGGGACAGCAACACTGAAGCTTTCTTT. This gives the protein CASSIGDSNTEAFF.

This rearrangement joins TRBV6-2 or TRBV6-3 to TRBJ1-2; D is undetermined. This CDR3 comprises 15 residues. V was clipped by 4 bases and J by 4 bases, with 16 bases between them. Germline-derived CDR1 and CDR2 are MNHEY and SVGEGT. In DNA form, the CDR3 reads TGTGCCAGCAGTTTTGGGTCGACATCTTCCTATGGCTACACCTTC. Residues: CASSFGSTSSYGYTF.

The chain recombines TRBV19 with TRBJ1-5, with D unresolved. CDR3 length equals 13 residues. Looked up from germline, CDR1 is LNHDA and CDR2 is SQIVND (reference sequence). V gave up 3 bases and J gave up 7 bases, with 10 bases separating them. This CDR3 is CASSISGSQPQHF. In nucleotides, the CDR3 is TGTGCCAGTAGTATTAGTGGTAGCCAGCCCCAGCATTTT.

The chain uses TRBV27 and TRBJ1-1, with TRBD1 matching 8 bases. Trimming at V came to 5 bases and at J to 0 bases, leaving 5 bases not matched to a gene. Germline V gives CDR1 MNHEY, CDR2 SMNVEV (reference sequence). The CDR3 has 15 amino acids. For the CDR3, the DNA is TGTGCCAGCAGTCCCCGACAGGGGTTGAACACTGAAGCTTTCTTT. It is translated as CASSPRQGLNTEAFF.

Note on this clone: At one end, the junction sequence differs from germline, possibly due to a read error. The chain employs TRBV12-3 or TRBV12-4 and TRBJ1-3, with TRBD1 matching over 7 bases. The CDR3 runs 13 residues. CDR3 sequence reads: CASSLIEGQTEDF. CDR3 bases: TGTGCCAGCAGTTTAATTGAGGGACAGACCGAAGATTTT.

The chain links TRBV19 to TRBJ1-4; D unclear. The germline gives CDR1 LNHDA, CDR2 SQIVND (reference sequence). CDR3 size: 15 residues. Trimming stripped 1 base from V and 5 bases from J, with 11 bases between. The CDR3 sequence: CASSIVTGRNEKLFF. As DNA, the CDR3 is TGTGCCAGTAGTATAGTAACGGGGAGGAATGAAAAACTGTTTTTT.

The chain has TRBV19 and TRBJ1-1; a possible D gene is TRBD1 (6 bases). Trimming shortened V by 7 bases and J by 3 bases, and 21 bases separated the two germline ends. There are 16 residues in the CDR3. The V gene's germline CDR1 is LNHDA and CDR2 SQIVND (reference sequence). This CDR3 is CASTKPRSRGDTEAFF. The CDR3 DNA is TGTGCCAGTACTAAACCCCGAAGCAGGGGAGACACTGAAGCTTTCTTT.

The rearrangement links TRBV19 to TRBJ2-7; maybe TRBD1 (5 bases). Germline assignment: CDR1 LNHDA and CDR2 SQIVND (reference sequence). CDR3 length: 14 residues. V was clipped by 3 bases and J by 3 bases, with 12 bases between them. CDR3 in amino acids: CASSIRSRGYEQYF. In nucleotides, the CDR3 is TGTGCCAGTAGTATCAGGAGTAGGGGCTACGAGCAGTACTTC. Full variable domain (remainder filled in from reference TRBV19 and TRBJ2-7): DGGITQSPKYLFRKEGQNVTLSCEQNLNHDAMYWYRQDPGQGLRLIYYSQIVNDFQKGDIAEGYSVSREKKESFPLTVTSAQKNPTAFYLCASSIRSRGYEQYFGPGTRLTVT.

The DNA of the CDR3 is TGTGCCAGCTCACCACCAGGGACAGGCCAAGAGACCCAGTACTTC. It specifies CASSPPGTGQETQYF. The chain has TRBV18 and TRBJ2-5; TRBD1 matches 8 bases. Per germline, CDR1 KGHSH and CDR2 LQKENI. After removal of 0 bases from V and 1 base from J, the junction contained 1 base not matched to a gene. This CDR3 region has 15 residues. The full variable domain, completed using reference TRBV18 and TRBJ2-5, is NAGVMQNPRHLVRRRGQEARLRCSPMKGHSHVYWYRQLPEEGLKFMVYLQKENIIDESGMPKERFSAEFPKEGPSILRIQQVVRGDSAAYFCASSPPGTGQETQYFGPGTRLLVL.

The chain is built from TRBV5-6 and TRBJ2-3; possibly TRBD1 for D (6 bases). This CDR3 region has 15 residues. Germline loops: CDR1 SGHDT, CDR2 YYEEEE. V lost 1 base, J lost 4 bases, and 13 bases lay in between. The CDR3 bases are TGTGCCAGCAGCTTGTCACAGGGTCAGGCAGATACGCAGTATTTT. It is translated as CASSLSQGQADTQYF.

The chain joins TRBV6-1 to TRBJ1-1; D unresolved. CDR3 length: 12 residues. Germline CDR1 is MNHNS and CDR2 is SASEGT. The V end was cut by 3 bases, the J end by 1 base, with 3 bases between. The CDR3 region has the DNA TGTGCCAGCAGTGAGGCGAACACTGAAGCTTTCTTT. This sequence encodes CASSEANTEAFF.

The chain uses TRBV5-1 and TRBJ2-2, with TRBD2 identical over 7 bases. J lost 7 bases, V lost 5 bases, and 14 bases had no gene match. Germline V CDR1 and CDR2: SGHRS, YFSETQ. This CDR3 contains 16 residues. The CDR3 coding sequence is TGCGCCAGCAGGGTGTCAGTCGGCGCGGGGGTCGGGGAGCTGTTTTTT. Amino acid sequence: CASRVSVGAGVGELFF. Supplemented by reference TRBV5-1 and TRBJ2-2, the full variable domain reads KAGVTQTPRYLIKTRGQQVTLSCSPISGHRSVSWYQQTPGQGLQFLFEYFSETQRNKGNFPGRFSGRQFSNSRSEMNVSTLELGDSALYLCASRVSVGAGVGELFFGEGSRLTVL.

This chain links TRBV27 with TRBJ1-5, with D unclear. V shed 4 bases and J shed 7 bases, with 8 bases lying between them. The CDR3 has 12 residues. Germline V lookup: CDR1 MNHEY, CDR2 SMNVEV (reference sequence). The CDR3 DNA is TGTGCCAGCAGTTCCGTTGGCCAGCCCCAGCATTTT. Translated: CASSSVGQPQHF.